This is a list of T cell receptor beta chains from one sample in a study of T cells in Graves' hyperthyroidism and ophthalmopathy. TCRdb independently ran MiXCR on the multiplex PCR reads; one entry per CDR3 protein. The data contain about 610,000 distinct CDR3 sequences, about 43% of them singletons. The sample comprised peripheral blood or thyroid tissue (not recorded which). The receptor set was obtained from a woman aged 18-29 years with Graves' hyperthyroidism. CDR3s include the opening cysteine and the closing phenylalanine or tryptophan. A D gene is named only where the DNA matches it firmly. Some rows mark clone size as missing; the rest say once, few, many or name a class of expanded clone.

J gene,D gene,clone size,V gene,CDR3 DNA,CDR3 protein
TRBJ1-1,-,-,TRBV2,TGTGCCACGCACAGGGCTAACACTGAAGCTTTCTTT,CATHRANTEAFF
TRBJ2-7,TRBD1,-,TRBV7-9,TGTGCCAGCAGCCCGACAGGGCTAGGGGGTAATGAGCAGTACTTC,CASSPTGLGGNEQYF
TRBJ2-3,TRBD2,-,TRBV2,TGTGCCAGCAGCGTTAACGGACTAGCAGACCTCACAGATACGCAGTATTTT,CASSVNGLADLTDTQYF
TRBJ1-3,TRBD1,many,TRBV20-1,TGCAGTGCTGGGACAGGGGGCGTTGGAAACACCATATATTTT,CSAGTGGVGNTIYF
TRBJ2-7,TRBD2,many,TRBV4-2,TGTGCCAGCAGCCAAGGGTACCTAGCGGGAGGAGGGGAGCAGTACTTC,CASSQGYLAGGGEQYF
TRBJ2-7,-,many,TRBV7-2,TGTGCCAGCAGCTTAATTAGGGACTTGCGATACGAGCAGTACTTC,CASSLIRDLRYEQYF
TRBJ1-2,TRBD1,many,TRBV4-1,TGCGCCAGCAGCCAAGACCCCGGGACAGGGGGTCGTGGCTACACCTTC,CASSQDPGTGGRGYTF
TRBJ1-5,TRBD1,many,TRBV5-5,TGTGCCAGCAGCTTGACGGGACAGGAGCGTCAGCCCCAGCATTTT,CASSLTGQERQPQHF
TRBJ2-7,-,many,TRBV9,TGTGCCAGCAGCGTAGCGGGAGTGGGTGACGAGCAGTACTTC,CASSVAGVGDEQYF
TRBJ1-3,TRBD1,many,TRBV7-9,TGTGCCAGCAGCCATTCTGAGAGGGGGCTGAGAGACACCATATATTTT,CASSHSERGLRDTIYF
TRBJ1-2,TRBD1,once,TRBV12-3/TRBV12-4,TGTGCCAGCAGTTTAACGGAGACAGGGCGCGGCTACACCTTC,CASSLTETGRGYTF
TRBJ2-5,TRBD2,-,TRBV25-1,TGTGCCAGCACCTCTAAGACTAGCGGGAGGGAGACCCAGTACTTC,CASTSKTSGRETQYF
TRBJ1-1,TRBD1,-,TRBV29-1,TGCAGCGTGGGACAGGGTTTAACTGAAGCTTTCTTT,CSVGQGLTEAFF
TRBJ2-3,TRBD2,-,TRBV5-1,TGCGCCAGCAGCAAGGGCGGGAGTTGGACAGATACGCAGTATTTT,CASSKGGSWTDTQYF
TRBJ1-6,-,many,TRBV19,TGTGCCAGTAGTAGCACTGGGGACTCACCCCTCCACTTT,CASSSTGDSPLHF
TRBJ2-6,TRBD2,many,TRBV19,TGTGCCAGTAGTCTTAGCGTAATGGGGGGGTCTGGGGCCAACGTCCTGACTTTC,CASSLSVMGGSGANVLTF
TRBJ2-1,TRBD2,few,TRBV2,TGTGCCAGCACCTCTAGCGGTCAAGTAATCAATGAGCAGTTCTTC,CASTSSGQVINEQFF
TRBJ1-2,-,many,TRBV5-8,TGTGCCAGCAGCTTTGCTGGGGACTATGGCTACACCTTC,CASSFAGDYGYTF
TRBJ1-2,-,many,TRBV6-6,TGTGCCAGCAGTTACGAGAGTATGTACACCTTC,CASSYESMYTF
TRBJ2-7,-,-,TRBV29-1,TGCAGCGTTGGACAGAGTTTTCCCTACGAGCAGTACTTC,CSVGQSFPYEQYF
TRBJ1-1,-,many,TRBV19,TGTGCCAGTACCCCTGACAGATTGAACACTGAAGCTTTCTTT,CASTPDRLNTEAFF
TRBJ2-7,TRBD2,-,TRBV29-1,TGCAGTTATTCAGGACTAGCGGGAGAAACGACCTACGAGCAGTACTTC,CSYSGLAGETTYEQYF
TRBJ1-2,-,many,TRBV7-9,TGTGCCAGCAGCTTAGCTCGAGGCCGGGGGAACTATGGCTACACCTTC,CASSLARGRGNYGYTF
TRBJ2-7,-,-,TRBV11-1,TGTGCCAGCAGCTTGGGACACGGTCTCTACGAGCAGTACTTC,CASSLGHGLYEQYF
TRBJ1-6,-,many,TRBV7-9,TGTGCCGCTGGGAACAGGCATAATTCACCCCTCCACTTT,CAAGNRHNSPLHF
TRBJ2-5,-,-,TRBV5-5,TGTGCCAGCAGTACAGGGGGGGGCGACGGGACCCAGTACTTC,CASSTGGGDGTQYF
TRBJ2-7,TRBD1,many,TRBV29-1,TGCAGCGTTACCGGACAGGGGCAAATCTACGAGCAGTACTTC,CSVTGQGQIYEQYF
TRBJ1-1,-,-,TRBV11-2,TGTGCCAGCAGTAGTGCGGGACTTCGGAGGGAAGCTTTCTTT,CASSSAGLRREAFF
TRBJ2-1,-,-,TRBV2,TGTGCCAGCAATGAGGACAATGAGCAGTTCTTC,CASNEDNEQFF
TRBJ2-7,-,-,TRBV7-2,TGTGCCAGCAGCTTGAGAGGGAGCCATAATGAGCAGTACTTC,CASSLRGSHNEQYF
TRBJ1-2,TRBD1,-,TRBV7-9,TGTGCCAGCAGCCCGGGACAGGCACCCTATGGCTACACCTTC,CASSPGQAPYGYTF
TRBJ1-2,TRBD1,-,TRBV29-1,TGCAGCTTAGGTCTAACAGGGGACTATGGCTACACCTTC,CSLGLTGDYGYTF
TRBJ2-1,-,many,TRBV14,TGTGCCAGCAGCCGTATAATGACTGAGCAGTTCTTC,CASSRIMTEQFF
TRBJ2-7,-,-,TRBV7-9,TGTGCCAGCAGCTCCCCCCAAATCGGGGTGGGGGAGTACTTC,CASSSPQIGVGEYF
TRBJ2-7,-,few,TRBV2,TGTGCCAGCAGTTACCGGGGGGGACAGAGCTCCTACGAGCAGTACTTC,CASSYRGGQSSYEQYF
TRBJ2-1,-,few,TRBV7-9,TGTGCCAGCAGCTTAATGTCGTTCTCCTACAATGAGCAGTTCTTC,CASSLMSFSYNEQFF
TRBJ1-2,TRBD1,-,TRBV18,TGTGCCAGCTCACCGCGGGACAGATTGGGCTACACCTTC,CASSPRDRLGYTF
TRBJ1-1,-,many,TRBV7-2,TGTGCCAGCAGCCCCTCCCGGGTCAGCAACACTGAAGCTTTCTTT,CASSPSRVSNTEAFF
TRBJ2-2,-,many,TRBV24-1,TGTGCCACCAGTACCCTCAGGGGGGAGAACACCGGGGAGCTGTTTTTT,CATSTLRGENTGELFF
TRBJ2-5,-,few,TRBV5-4,TGTGCCAGCAGCTTGGAGGGCCGGGGAGGAGAGACCCAGTACTTC,CASSLEGRGGETQYF
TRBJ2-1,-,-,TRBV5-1,TGCGCCAGCAGCTTGGCCGTCGCGGTCTCCTACAATGAGCAGTTCTTC,CASSLAVAVSYNEQFF
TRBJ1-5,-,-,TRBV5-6,TGTGCCAGCTTATCGGATCAGCCCCAGCATTTT,CASLSDQPQHF
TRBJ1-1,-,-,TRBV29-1,TGCAGCGTTAGGGCAGGGCTCACTGAAGCTTTCTTT,CSVRAGLTEAFF
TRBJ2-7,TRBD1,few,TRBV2,TGTGCCAGCAGGACCCCGCTCCGACAGGGTTGGGAGCAGTACTTC,CASRTPLRQGWEQYF
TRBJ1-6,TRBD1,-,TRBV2,TGTGCCAGCAGTGAAAGGACAGGGGGCGGTTCACCCCTCCACTTT,CASSERTGGGSPLHF
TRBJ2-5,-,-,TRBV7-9,TGTGCCAGCAGCTCGGGGTTAGATACGCAGTACTTC,CASSSGLDTQYF
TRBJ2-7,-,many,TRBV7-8,TGTGCCAGCAGCTTTCGGGACACCGGAACGGAGTACTTC,CASSFRDTGTEYF
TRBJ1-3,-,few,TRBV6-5,TGTGCCAGCAGTAAGACAGGCTCTGGAAACACCATATATTTT,CASSKTGSGNTIYF
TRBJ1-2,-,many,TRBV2,TGTGCCAGCAGTGAATCTAACTATGGCTACACCTTC,CASSESNYGYTF
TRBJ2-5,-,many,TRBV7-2,TGTGCCAGCAGCTTAGCGGGACACCCCCAAGAGACCCAGTACTTC,CASSLAGHPQETQYF
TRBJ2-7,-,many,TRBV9,TGTGCCAGCAGCGTAGCCCCTTCGGTTGGCGCCGTCCGATACGAGCAGTACTTC,CASSVAPSVGAVRYEQYF
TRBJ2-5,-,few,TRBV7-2,TGTGCCAGCAGCTTCCCGGGGAGTCTTAAGTTCTTC,CASSFPGSLKFF
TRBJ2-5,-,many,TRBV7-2,TGTGCCAGCAGCTTGGGGGGATACCAAGAGACCCAGTACTTC,CASSLGGYQETQYF
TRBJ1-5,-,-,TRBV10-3,TGTGCCATCAGTGAGCCGGGGTCCAATCAGCCCCAGCATTTT,CAISEPGSNQPQHF
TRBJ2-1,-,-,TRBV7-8,TGTGCCAGCAGCCAAAGGCAGGTCGGCAATGAGCAGTTCTTC,CASSQRQVGNEQFF
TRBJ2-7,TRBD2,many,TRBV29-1,TGCAGCGTGGTTAGCGGGACCTTTGGCGAGCAGTACTTC,CSVVSGTFGEQYF
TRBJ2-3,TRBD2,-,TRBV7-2,TGTGCCAGCAGCTTTAATCGCCTAGCGGGAGTGACAGATACGCAGTATTTT,CASSFNRLAGVTDTQYF
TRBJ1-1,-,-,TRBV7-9,TGTGCCAGCAGCCCTCCCTTACTACCAGGGGCGGAGGGAGAAGCTTTCTTT,CASSPPLLPGAEGEAFF
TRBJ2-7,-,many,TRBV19,TGTGCCAGTAGCACACCCACGGCCGAGCAGTACTTC,CASSTPTAEQYF